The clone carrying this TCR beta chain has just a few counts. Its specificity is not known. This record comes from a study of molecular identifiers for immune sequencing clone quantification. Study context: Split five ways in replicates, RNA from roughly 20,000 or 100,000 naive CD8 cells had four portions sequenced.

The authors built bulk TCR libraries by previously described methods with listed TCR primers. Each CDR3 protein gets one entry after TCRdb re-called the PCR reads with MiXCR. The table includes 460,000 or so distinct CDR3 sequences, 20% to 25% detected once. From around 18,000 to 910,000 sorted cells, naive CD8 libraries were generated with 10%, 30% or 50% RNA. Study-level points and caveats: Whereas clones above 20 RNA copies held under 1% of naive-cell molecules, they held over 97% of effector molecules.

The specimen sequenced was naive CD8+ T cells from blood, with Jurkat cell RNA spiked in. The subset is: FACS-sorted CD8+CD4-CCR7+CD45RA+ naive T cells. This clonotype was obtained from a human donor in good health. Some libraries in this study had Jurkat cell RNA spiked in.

The CDR3 is CASRLGRKSTDTQYF. The DNA of the CDR3 is TGTGCCAGCAGATTGGGACGGAAGAGCACAGATACGCAGTATTTT. This chain uses TRBV6-2 or TRBV6-3 with TRBJ2-3; D might be TRBD1 or TRBD2, each matching 5 bases. Trimming stripped 6 bases from V and 0 bases from J, with 13 bases between. Germline V gives CDR1 MNHEY, CDR2 SVGEGT. This CDR3 is 15 amino acids long.